What follows describes a single T cell receptor (beta chain). This sample is drawn from a study of PD-1 blockade in classical Hodgkin lymphoma. The time point was: cycle 4 day 1 (C4D1), after more than five weeks of nivolumab. Each patient relapsed following autologous stem cell transplantation, and prior brentuximab vedotin exposure differed. There are 11 residues in the CDR3. The germline V and J ends were trimmed by 2 bases and 4 bases, with 5 bases remaining between them. Germline CDR1 is GTSNPN and CDR2 is SVGIG (reference sequence). The method was immunoSEQ multiplex PCR; TCRdb's version includes in-frame clones alone and lacks a portion of them. The sample records tens of thousands of clones, less than 95% being singletons.

Material: peripheral blood mononuclear cells (PBMCs), obtained before the fourth cycle of nivolumab. This rearrangement joins TRBV30 to TRBJ2-5; no definite D call. This receptor was obtained from a human donor with classical Hodgkin lymphoma. The CDR3 sequence is CAWSTAETQYF. The CDR3 DNA reads as TGTGCCTGGAGTACTGCAGAGACCCAGTACTTC.